This passage covers 23 T cell receptor beta chains from one sample sequenced in a study of blood T cell repertoires in COVID-19. Profiled with immunoSEQ multiplex PCR; TCRdb holds only in-frame clones, not every one. The sample lists fewer than 100,000 clones, 80% occurring once. Sequencing was performed on peripheral blood. The receptors were sampled from a woman between 65 and 79 years old with acute or convalescent COVID-19.

This clone is medium-sized (0.01 to 0.1%). This rearrangement joins TRBV18 to TRBJ1-4; no definite D call. The CDR3 is 14 amino acids. Trimming removed 1 base at V and 6 bases at J, with 9 bases between. From germline, CDR1 is KGHSH and CDR2 LQKENI. The DNA for the CDR3 is TGTGCCAGCTCACCACGAGTCGGGGATGAAAAACTGTTTTTT. Translation: CASSPRVGDEKLFF.

This clone was seen many times. This chain uses TRBV10-3 with TRBJ1-5, with 9 positions matching TRBD1. J gave up 2 bases and V 2 bases, and 7 bases lay outside the gene matches. Germline V gives CDR1 ENHRY, CDR2 SYGVKD. This CDR3 contains 17 residues. CDR3 sequence reads: CAISEERTGVRNQPQHF. The DNA for the CDR3 is TGTGCCATCAGTGAGGAAAGGACAGGGGTGCGCAATCAGCCCCAGCATTTT.

This chain links TRBV30 with TRBJ2-2; 7 positions match TRBD1. This CDR3 is built from 12 residues. CDR1 and CDR2 (germline): GTSNPN, SVGIG (reference sequence). V trimming: 3 bases; J trimming: 6 bases; junction bases outside the gene matches: 1. The CDR3 protein is CAWRTGPGELFF. For the CDR3, the DNA is TGTGCCTGGAGGACAGGGCCCGGGGAGCTGTTTTTT.

This chain connects TRBV4-3 to TRBJ2-4; a weak D match, TRBD2 (5 bases). This CDR3 region has 15 residues. The V end lost 1 base, the J end lost 5 bases, and 12 bases lay between the germline ends. Germline assignment: CDR1 LGHNA and CDR2 YSLEER. The CDR3 DNA reads as TGCGCCAGCAGCCAAGGCAGGAGCGGTCAAAACATTCAGTACTTC. Translation: CASSQGRSGQNIQYF.

This clone was seen once. In nucleotides, the CDR3 is TGTGCCAGCAGTCGGGACAGTAATAATTCACCCCTCCACTTT. This encodes CASSRDSNNSPLHF. This rearrangement joins TRBV2 to TRBJ1-6, with 7 bases fitting TRBD1. Germline trimming cut 5 bases from V and 5 bases from J; bases unmatched to any gene: 3. In germline, CDR1 is SNHLY, CDR2 FYNNEI. The CDR3 totals 14 residues.

Turning to this clone: This CDR3 is also generated by other DNA sequences in the sample. The V call is TRBV4-2, the J call TRBJ2-3, with 15 nucleotides matching TRBD2. The V segment lost 0 bases and the J segment 4 bases; nucleotides outside the gene matches: 2. The germline V gene has CDR1 LGHNA and CDR2 YNFKEQ. The CDR3 spans 17 residues. CDR3 coding DNA: TGTGCCAGCAGCCAAGAGGGACTAGCGGGGGGACCAGATACGCAGTATTTT. Amino acid sequence: CASSQEGLAGGPDTQYF.

The CDR3 region has the DNA TGTGCCAGCAGCTTACCCGGGACAGGGGGTACCTATGGCTACACCTTC. Encoded protein: CASSLPGTGGTYGYTF. This chain uses TRBV5-6 with TRBJ1-2, with TRBD1 identical over 11 bases. With 2 bases clipped from V and 4 bases from J, the junction kept 7 bases outside the gene matches. The CDR3 is 16 residues long. Germline CDR1 and CDR2: SGHDT and YYEEEE.

The table lists this clone with a few counts. The rearrangement links TRBV28 to TRBJ1-2; 10 bases align to TRBD1. The V gene end was trimmed by 8 bases and the J gene end by 7 bases; junction bases not matched to a gene: 4. The CDR3 length is 12 residues. Per the germline V gene, CDR1 is MDHEN and CDR2 is SYDVKM. CDR3 nucleotide sequence: TGTGCCAGCGGGACAGGGGTAGGTGGCTACACCTTC. Its protein is CASGTGVGGYTF.

The J gene is TRBJ2-5, the V gene TRBV5-1; D is undetermined. The CDR3 is 15 residues long. In germline, CDR1 is SGHRS, CDR2 YFSETQ. Trimming left V 2 bases short and J 1 base short, with 12 bases between. This CDR3 is CASSLDSHLQETQYF. As DNA, the CDR3 is TGCGCCAGCAGCTTAGACTCCCACCTCCAAGAGACCCAGTACTTC.

This chain uses TRBV7-8 with TRBJ1-4; D gene uncertain. From germline, CDR1 is SGHVS and CDR2 FQNEAQ. The CDR3 length is 13 residues. Trimming shortened V by 4 bases and J by 10 bases, and 13 bases separated the two germline ends. This CDR3 reads CASSSNGVRKLFF. Here the CDR3 DNA reads TGTGCCAGCAGCTCAAACGGGGTTCGAAAACTGTTTTTT. Variable domain in full (rest from reference TRBV7-8 and TRBJ1-4): GAGVSQSPRYKVAKRGQDVALRCDPISGHVSLFWYQQALGQGPEFLTYFQNEAQLDKSGLPSDRFFAERPEGSVSTLKIQRTQQEDSAVYLCASSSNGVRKLFFGSGTQLSVL.

This chain connects TRBV2 to TRBJ2-7; a weak D match, TRBD1 (6 bases). Trimming removed 7 bases at V and 1 base at J, with 14 bases between. From germline, CDR1 is SNHLY and CDR2 FYNNEI. The CDR3 is made up of 14 amino acids. The CDR3 region is CASILGQFSYEQYF. CDR3 DNA sequence: TGTGCCAGCATCCTAGGACAGTTTTCCTACGAGCAGTACTTC.

The chain has TRBV25-1 and TRBJ1-1; D is perhaps TRBD1 (5 bases). Germline lookup yields CDR1 MGHDK and CDR2 SYGVNS. V lost 3 bases to trimming and J lost 0 bases, with 11 bases between them. The CDR3 totals 15 residues. CDR3 in amino acids: CASSDTGHMNTEAFF. As DNA, the CDR3 is TGTGCCAGCAGTGACACAGGTCACATGAACACTGAAGCTTTCTTT.

This clone was detected only once. CDR3 sequence reads: CASSLVFIRQANTEAFF. In DNA form, the CDR3 reads TGCGCCAGCAGCTTGGTCTTTATACGGCAGGCCAACACTGAAGCTTTCTTT. The J gene is TRBJ1-1, the V gene TRBV5-1; D gene ambiguous. There are 17 residues in the CDR3. The germline CDR1 and CDR2 sequences are SGHRS and YFSETQ. Trimming shortened V by 0 bases and J by 2 bases, and 17 bases separated the two germline ends.

The gene calls are TRBV5-1 and TRBJ1-1; 7 nucleotides line up with TRBD1. This CDR3 spans 17 amino acids. The junction had 10 bases not matched to a gene; V was cut back by 0 bases and J by 2 bases. Germline V gene data show CDR1 as SGHRS and CDR2 as YFSETQ. The CDR3 DNA sequence: TGCGCCAGCAGCTTGGCGGGTTCAGGGGGATTCAACACTGAAGCTTTCTTT. This encodes CASSLAGSGGFNTEAFF.

The V and J genes are TRBV27 and TRBJ2-1, with D unclear. V dropped 2 bases and J dropped 3 bases, with 5 bases sitting between them. Germline V lookup: CDR1 MNHEY, CDR2 SMNVEV (reference sequence). The CDR3 consists of 13 residues. The DNA for the CDR3 is TGTGCCAGCAGTTTAGGTAGCTACAATGAGCAGTTCTTC. This sequence encodes CASSLGSYNEQFF.

This clone was observed many times. The chain links TRBV2 to TRBJ1-1; 9 bases fit TRBD1. The CDR3 loop spans 13 amino acids. Germline values: CDR1 SNHLY, CDR2 FYNNEI. The ends lost 9 bases at V and 5 bases at J; junction bases unmatched: 7. The CDR3 protein is CASSTGGWTEAFF. CDR3 in DNA: TGTGCCAGTAGTACAGGGGGCTGGACTGAAGCTTTCTTT.

This clone appeared a single time. J is TRBJ1-3 and V is TRBV6-5, with D uncertain. Trimming removed 6 bases from V and 5 bases from J, with 2 bases in between. Germline V gives CDR1 MNHEY, CDR2 SVGAGI. The length of the CDR3 is 10 residues. In DNA form, the CDR3 reads TGTGCCAGCAGCAGAAACACCATATATTTT. Translation: CASSRNTIYF.

The chain recombines TRBV2 with TRBJ2-1; 11 bases map to TRBD2. Germline-derived CDR1 and CDR2 are SNHLY and FYNNEI. CDR3 size: 15 residues. The V gene end was trimmed by 1 base and the J gene end by 6 bases; junction bases not matched to a gene: 2. The CDR3 DNA is TGTGCCAGCAGTGAAGGCCTAGCGGGGGGCAATGAGCAGTTCTTC. This encodes CASSEGLAGGNEQFF.

J is TRBJ2-3 and V is TRBV19; possibly TRBD2 for D (6 bases). V lost 9 bases and J lost 4, with 14 bases in between. This CDR3 comprises 13 residues. CDR1 is LNHDA and CDR2 is SQIVND in the germline V gene (reference sequence). The CDR3 nucleotides read TGTGCCAGCAAAAACCCGGGGGCAGATACGCAGTATTTT. Residues: CASKNPGADTQYF. The complete variable domain, with remaining parts taken from reference TRBV19 and TRBJ2-3, reads DGGITQSPKYLFRKEGQNVTLSCEQNLNHDAMYWYRQDPGQGLRLIYYSQIVNDFQKGDIAEGYSVSREKKESFPLTVTSAQKNPTAFYLCASKNPGADTQYFGPGTRLTVL.

The chain joins TRBV10-3 to TRBJ1-5, with TRBD1 matching 7 bases. The CDR3 covers 13 residues. J was trimmed by 7 bases and V by 10 bases; bases with no gene match: 10. Germline CDR1 ENHRY, CDR2 SYGVKD. The CDR3 nucleotides are TGTGCCACGACCAGGGGGACGGGGCAGCCCCAGCATTTT. It is translated as CATTRGTGQPQHF.

This clone came up a few times. V is TRBV6-6 and J is TRBJ2-1; 8 positions match TRBD1. The trim removed 5 bases at V and 5 bases at J, leaving 14 bases unmatched. The CDR3 is 17 amino acids. Germline lookup yields CDR1 MNHNY and CDR2 SVGAGI (reference sequence). The CDR3: CASSPSTGAVLNNEQFF. In nucleotides, the CDR3 is TGTGCCAGCAGTCCCTCGACAGGGGCCGTACTCAACAATGAGCAGTTCTTC.

The rearrangement uses TRBV7-8 and TRBJ1-3, with TRBD1 as a possible D gene (5 bases). Trimming removed 6 bases from V and 4 bases from J, with 16 bases in between. Germline V gene sequence: CDR1 SGHVS, CDR2 FQNEAQ. This CDR3 region has 15 residues. CDR3 sequence reads: CASSPKGIFGNTIYF. The DNA of the CDR3 is TGTGCCAGCAGTCCCAAGGGGATTTTCGGAAACACCATATATTTT.

Of note for this clone: The junction shows a germline mismatch at one end, possibly a read error. This CDR3 is also generated by other DNA sequences in the sample. CDR3 sequence: CASSEGRPQETQYF. The CDR3 DNA reads as TGTGCCAGCAGTGAAGGGAGGCCCCAAGAGACTCAGTACTTC. This chain joins TRBV2 and TRBJ2-5; a possible D gene is TRBD2 (5 bases). CDR3 length: 14 residues. From germline, CDR1 is SNHLY and CDR2 FYNNEI.